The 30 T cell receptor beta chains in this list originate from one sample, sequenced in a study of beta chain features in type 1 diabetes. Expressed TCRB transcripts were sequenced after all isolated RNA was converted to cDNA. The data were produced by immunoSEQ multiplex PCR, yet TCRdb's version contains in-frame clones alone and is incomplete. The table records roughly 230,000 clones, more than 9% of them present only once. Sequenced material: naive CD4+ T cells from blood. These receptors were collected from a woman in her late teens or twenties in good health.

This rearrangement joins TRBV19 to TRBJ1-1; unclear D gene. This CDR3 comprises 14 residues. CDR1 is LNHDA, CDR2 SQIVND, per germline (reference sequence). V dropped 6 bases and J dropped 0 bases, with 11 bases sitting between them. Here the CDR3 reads CASSQTQMNTEAFF. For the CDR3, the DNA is TGTGCCAGTAGCCAGACACAAATGAACACTGAAGCTTTCTTT.

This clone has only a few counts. The CDR3 DNA reads as TGTGCCAGCAGCGTAGAGGGACTCCAGAACACCGGGGAGCTGTTTTTT. This sequence encodes CASSVEGLQNTGELFF. This chain connects TRBV9 to TRBJ2-2; weak D call: TRBD2 (6 bases). V shed 0 bases and J shed 1 base, with 10 bases lying between them. The CDR3 totals 16 residues. Germline loops: CDR1 SGDLS, CDR2 YYNGEE.

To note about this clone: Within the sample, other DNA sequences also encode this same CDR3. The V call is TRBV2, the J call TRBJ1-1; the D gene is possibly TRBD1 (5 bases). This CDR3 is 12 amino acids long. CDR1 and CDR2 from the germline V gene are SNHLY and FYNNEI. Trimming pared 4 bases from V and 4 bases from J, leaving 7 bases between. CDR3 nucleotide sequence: TGTGCCAGCAGTGGGGACTCCACTGAAGCTTTCTTT. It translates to CASSGDSTEAFF.

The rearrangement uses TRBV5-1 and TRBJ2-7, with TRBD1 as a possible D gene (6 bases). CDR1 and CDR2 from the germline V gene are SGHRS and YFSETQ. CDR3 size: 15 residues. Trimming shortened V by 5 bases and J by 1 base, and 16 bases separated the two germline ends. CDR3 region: CASRPEDRLSYEQYF. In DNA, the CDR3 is TGCGCCAGCAGACCGGAAGACAGGCTGTCCTACGAGCAGTACTTC.

CDR3 coding DNA: TGTGCCGTTTCGGACAGGCAGAACACAGATACGCAGTATTTT. As protein: CAVSDRQNTDTQYF. The genes are TRBV10-3 and TRBJ2-3, with 7 nucleotides matching TRBD1. Germline V lookup: CDR1 ENHRY, CDR2 SYGVKD. V gave up 11 bases and J gave up 2 bases; unmatched junction bases: 10. The CDR3 is made up of 14 amino acids.

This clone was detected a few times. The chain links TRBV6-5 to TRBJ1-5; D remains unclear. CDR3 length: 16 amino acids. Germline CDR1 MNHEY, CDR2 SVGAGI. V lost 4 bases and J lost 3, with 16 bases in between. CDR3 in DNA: TGTGCCAGCAGTTCGACCACCGCCGGACTCAATCAGCCCCAGCATTTT. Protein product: CASSSTTAGLNQPQHF.

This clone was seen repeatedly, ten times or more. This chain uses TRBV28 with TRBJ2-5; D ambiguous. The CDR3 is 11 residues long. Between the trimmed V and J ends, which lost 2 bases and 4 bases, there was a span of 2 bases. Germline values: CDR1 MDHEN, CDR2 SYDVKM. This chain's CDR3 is CASSLRETQYF. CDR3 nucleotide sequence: TGTGCCAGCAGTTTACGAGAGACCCAGTACTTC.

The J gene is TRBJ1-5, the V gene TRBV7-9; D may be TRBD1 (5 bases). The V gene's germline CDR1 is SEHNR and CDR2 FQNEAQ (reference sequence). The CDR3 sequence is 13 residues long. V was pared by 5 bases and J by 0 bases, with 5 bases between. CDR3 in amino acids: CASSRGSNQPQHF. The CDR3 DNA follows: TGTGCCAGCAGCAGGGGTAGCAATCAGCCCCAGCATTTT.

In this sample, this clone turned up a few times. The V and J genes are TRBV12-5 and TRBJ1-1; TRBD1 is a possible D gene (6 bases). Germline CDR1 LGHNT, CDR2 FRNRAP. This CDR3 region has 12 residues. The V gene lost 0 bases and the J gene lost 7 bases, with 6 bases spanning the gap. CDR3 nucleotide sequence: TGTGCTAGTGGTTTGGTACAGGGTGAAGCTTTCTTT. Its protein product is CASGLVQGEAFF.

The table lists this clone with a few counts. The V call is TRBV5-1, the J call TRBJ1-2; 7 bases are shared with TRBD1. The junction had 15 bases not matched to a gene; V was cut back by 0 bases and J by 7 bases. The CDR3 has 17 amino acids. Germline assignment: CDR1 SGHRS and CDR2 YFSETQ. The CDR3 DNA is TGCGCCAGCAGCTTGGCCCCCTTTGGACAGGTTGCTGCTGGCTACACCTTC. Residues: CASSLAPFGQVAAGYTF.

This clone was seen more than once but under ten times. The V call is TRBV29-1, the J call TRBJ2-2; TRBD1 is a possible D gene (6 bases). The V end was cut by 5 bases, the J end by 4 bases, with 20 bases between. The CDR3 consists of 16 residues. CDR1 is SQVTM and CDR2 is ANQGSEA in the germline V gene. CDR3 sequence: CSVYIPGHSSTGELFF. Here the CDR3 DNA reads TGCAGCGTTTATATTCCGGGACATTCAAGCACCGGGGAGCTGTTTTTT.

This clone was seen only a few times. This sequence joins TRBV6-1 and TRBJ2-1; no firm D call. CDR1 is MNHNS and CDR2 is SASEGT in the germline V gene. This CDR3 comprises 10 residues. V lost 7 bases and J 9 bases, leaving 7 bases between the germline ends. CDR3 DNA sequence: TGTGCCAGCACCAGGATTGAGCAGTTCTTC. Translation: CASTRIEQFF.

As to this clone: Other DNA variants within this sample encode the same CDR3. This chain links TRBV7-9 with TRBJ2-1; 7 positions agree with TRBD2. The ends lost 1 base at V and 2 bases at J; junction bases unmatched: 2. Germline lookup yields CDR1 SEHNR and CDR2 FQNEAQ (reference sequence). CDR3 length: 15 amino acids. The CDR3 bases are TGTGCCAGCAGCTTAGACCGGGGGGCCTACAATGAGCAGTTCTTC. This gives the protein CASSLDRGAYNEQFF.

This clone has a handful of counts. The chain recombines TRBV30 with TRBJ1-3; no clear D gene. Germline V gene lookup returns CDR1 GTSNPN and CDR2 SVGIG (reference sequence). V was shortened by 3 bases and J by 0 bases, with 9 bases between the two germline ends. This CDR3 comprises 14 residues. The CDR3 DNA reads TGTGCCTGGAGCGCAGTCAACTCTGGAAACACCATATATTTT. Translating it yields CAWSAVNSGNTIYF.

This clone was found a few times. In nucleotides, the CDR3 is TGTGCCAGCAGCGTAGAGGGGTCCTATGGCTACACCTTC. It encodes CASSVEGSYGYTF. The V and J genes are TRBV9 and TRBJ1-2; D perhaps matches TRBD1 (5 bases). Trimming removed 0 bases from V and 4 bases from J, with 7 bases in between. Germline CDR1 reads SGDLS; CDR2 reads YYNGEE. CDR3 length: 13 residues.

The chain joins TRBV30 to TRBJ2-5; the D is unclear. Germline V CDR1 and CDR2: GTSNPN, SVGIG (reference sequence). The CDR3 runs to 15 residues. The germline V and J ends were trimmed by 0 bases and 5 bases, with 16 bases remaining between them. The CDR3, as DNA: TGTGCCTGGAGTGTAACAGCTGTATTTGGGGAGACCCAGTACTTC. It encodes CAWSVTAVFGETQYF.

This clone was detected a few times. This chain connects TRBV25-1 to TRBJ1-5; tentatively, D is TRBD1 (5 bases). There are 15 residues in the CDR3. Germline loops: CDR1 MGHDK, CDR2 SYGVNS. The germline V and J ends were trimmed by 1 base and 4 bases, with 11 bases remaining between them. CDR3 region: CASSESGQWNQPQHF. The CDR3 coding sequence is TGTGCCAGCAGTGAATCCGGACAATGGAATCAGCCCCAGCATTTT.

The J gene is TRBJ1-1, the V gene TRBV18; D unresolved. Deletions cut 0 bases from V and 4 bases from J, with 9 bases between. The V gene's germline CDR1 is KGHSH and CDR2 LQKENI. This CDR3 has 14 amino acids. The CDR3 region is CASSPPSSSTEAFF. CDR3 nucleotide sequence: TGTGCCAGCTCACCACCATCGAGCTCCACTGAAGCTTTCTTT.

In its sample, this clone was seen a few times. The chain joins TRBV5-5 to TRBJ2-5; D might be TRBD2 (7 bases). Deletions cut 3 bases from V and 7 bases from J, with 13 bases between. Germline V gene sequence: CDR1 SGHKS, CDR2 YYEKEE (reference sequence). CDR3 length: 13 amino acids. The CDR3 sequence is CASSSRGGGTQYF. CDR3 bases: TGTGCCAGCAGCTCCAGGGGCGGGGGGACCCAGTACTTC.

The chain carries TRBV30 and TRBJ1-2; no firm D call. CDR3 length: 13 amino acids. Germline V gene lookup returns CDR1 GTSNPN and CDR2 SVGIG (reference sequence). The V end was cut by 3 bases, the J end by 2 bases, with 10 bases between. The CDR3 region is CAWRVTRNYGYTF. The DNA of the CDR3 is TGTGCCTGGAGAGTAACCCGGAACTATGGCTACACCTTC.

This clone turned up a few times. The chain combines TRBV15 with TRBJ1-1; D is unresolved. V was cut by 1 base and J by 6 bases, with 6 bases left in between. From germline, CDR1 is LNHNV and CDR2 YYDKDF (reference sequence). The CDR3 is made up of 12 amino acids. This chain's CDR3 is CATSRGYSEAFF. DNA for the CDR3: TGTGCCACCAGCAGAGGTTATTCTGAAGCTTTCTTT.

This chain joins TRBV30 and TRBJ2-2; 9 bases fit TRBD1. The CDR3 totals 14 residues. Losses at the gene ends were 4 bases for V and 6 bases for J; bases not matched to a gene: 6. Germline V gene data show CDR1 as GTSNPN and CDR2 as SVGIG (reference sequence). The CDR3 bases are TGTGCCTGGATTCCGGGACAGGGACCCGGGGAGCTGTTTTTT. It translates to CAWIPGQGPGELFF.

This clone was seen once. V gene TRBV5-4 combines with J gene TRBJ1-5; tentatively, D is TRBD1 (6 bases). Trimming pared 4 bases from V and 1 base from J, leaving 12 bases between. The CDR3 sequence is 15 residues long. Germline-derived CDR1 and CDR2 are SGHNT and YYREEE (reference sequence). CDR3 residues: CASSLQGASNQPQHF. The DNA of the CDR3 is TGTGCCAGCAGCCTACAGGGAGCCAGCAATCAGCCCCAGCATTTT.

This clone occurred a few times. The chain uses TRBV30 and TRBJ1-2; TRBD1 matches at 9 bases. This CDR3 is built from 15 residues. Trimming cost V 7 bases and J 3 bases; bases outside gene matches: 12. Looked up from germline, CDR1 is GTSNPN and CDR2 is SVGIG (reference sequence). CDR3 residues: CALAGDRGMDYGYTF. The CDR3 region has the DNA TGTGCCTTAGCTGGAGACAGGGGGATGGACTATGGCTACACCTTC.

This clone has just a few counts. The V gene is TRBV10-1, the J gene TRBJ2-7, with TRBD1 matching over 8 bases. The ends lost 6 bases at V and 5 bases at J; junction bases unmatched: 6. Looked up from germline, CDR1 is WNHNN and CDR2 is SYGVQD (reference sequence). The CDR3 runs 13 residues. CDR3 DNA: TGCGCCAGCAGCCTCGACAGGGGCCACGAGCAGTACTTC. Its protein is CASSLDRGHEQYF.

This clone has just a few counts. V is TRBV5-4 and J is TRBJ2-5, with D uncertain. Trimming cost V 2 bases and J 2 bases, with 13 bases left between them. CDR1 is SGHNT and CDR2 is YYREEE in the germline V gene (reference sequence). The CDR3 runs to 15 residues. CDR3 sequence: CASSFRGQRQETQYF. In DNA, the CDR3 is TGTGCCAGCAGCTTCCGCGGTCAGAGGCAAGAGACCCAGTACTTC.

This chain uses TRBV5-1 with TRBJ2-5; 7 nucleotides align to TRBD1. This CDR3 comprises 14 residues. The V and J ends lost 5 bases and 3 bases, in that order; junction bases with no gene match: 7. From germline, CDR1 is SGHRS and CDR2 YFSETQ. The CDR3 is CASSPQGLEETQYF. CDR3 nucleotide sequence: TGCGCCAGCAGTCCACAGGGGCTGGAAGAGACCCAGTACTTC.

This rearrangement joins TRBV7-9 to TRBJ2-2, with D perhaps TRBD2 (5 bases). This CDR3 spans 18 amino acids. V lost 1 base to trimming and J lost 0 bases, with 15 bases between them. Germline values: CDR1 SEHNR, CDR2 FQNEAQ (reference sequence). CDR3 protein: CASSLGRNLPSNTGELFF. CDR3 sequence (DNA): TGTGCCAGCAGCTTAGGGAGGAACCTGCCCTCGAACACCGGGGAGCTGTTTTTT.

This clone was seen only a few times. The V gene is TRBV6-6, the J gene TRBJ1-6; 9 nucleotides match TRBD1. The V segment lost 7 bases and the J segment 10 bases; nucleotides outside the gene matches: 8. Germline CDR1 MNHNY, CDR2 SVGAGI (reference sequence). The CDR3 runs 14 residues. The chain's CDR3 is CASITGTGNSPLHF. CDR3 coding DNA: TGTGCCAGCATAACCGGGACAGGGAACTCACCCCTCCACTTT.

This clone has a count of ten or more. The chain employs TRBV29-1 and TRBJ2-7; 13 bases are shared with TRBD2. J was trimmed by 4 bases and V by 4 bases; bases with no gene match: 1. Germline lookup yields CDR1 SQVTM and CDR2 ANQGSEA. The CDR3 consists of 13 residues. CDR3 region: CSVGTSGRYEQYF. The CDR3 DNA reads TGCAGCGTTGGGACTAGCGGGAGATACGAGCAGTACTTC.